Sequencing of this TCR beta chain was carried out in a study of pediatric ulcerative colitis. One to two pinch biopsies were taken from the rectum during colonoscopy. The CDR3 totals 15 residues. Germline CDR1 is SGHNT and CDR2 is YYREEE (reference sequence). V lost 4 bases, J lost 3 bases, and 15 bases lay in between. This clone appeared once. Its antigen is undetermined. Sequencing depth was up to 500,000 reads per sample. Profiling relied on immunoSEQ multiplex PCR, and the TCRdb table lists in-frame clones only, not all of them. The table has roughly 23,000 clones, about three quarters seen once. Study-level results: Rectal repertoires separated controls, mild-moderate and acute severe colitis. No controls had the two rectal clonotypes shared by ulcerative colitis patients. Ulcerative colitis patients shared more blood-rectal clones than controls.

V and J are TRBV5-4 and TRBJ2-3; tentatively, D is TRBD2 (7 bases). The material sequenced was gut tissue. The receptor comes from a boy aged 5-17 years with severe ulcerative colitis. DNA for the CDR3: TGTGCCAGCAGCAGAACGGGGGGCCCAACAGATACGCAGTATTTT. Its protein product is CASSRTGGPTDTQYF.